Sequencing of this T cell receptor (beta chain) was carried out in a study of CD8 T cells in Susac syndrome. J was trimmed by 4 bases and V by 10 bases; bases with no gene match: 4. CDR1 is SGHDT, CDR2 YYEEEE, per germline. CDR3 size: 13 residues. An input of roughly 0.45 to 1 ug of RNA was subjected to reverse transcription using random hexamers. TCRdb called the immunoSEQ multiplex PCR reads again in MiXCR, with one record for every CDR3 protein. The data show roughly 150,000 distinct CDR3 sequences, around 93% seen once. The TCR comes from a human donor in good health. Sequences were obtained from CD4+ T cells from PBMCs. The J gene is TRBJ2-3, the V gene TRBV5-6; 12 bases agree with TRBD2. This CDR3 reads CAARLAGADTQYF. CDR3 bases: TGTGCCGCAAGACTAGCGGGGGCAGATACGCAGTATTTT.